The text below deals with one TCR beta chain. This clonotype was observed many times. What antigen it recognizes has not been identified. No much larger clone is present one base from it, and per-base qualities are unavailable. The TCR beta CDR3 regions were amplified from the RNA transcripts. For the first round of RT-PCR on the TCR CDR3, the HTBI primer set was used together with the Qiagen OneStep RT-PCR kit. A second multiplex PCR round built the libraries, followed by size selection and purification. Sequencing of the libraries was done on an Illumina HiSeq2000 using paired-end 100 bp reads. The authors' analysis ran thus. SOAPnuke was used to process the raw data, removing reads that contained adapters or uncalled bases, had a mean Phred below 15, or lacked an exact match to the constant primer or identifier. COPE v1.2.5 was used to merge high-quality paired reads, and clonotypes were defined as unique nucleotide sequences. Clonotypes were aligned to IMGT TRBV, TRBD and TRBJ reference segments using MiTCR v1.1. Only V-J combinations with frequency above 0.0001, covering 99% to 99.2% of repertoires, were analysed. The TCS score was defined as the ratio of F50 (clonal expansion) to E x V (chaos), calculated using BLOSUM62-based TCRdist between CDR3 peptides within each V-J. Welch's t-statistics and random forest reduced fewer than 550 V-J features to 10 to 15, which were used in a naive Bayes classifier (R e1071). The raw public data were reprocessed by TCRdb itself: fastp quality trimming at Q25, MiXCR clonotype calling, in-frame beta chains only. Each record represents a unique CDR3 protein, reported with the most common genes and DNA among its rows. These V and J calls are TCRdb output, not the study's own analysis. Within this sample are fewer than 650,000 distinct CDR3 sequences, with approximately 15% of them counted one time only. The ten largest make up around 5.4% of the sample.

For CDR1 and CDR2, the germline V gene lists MDHEN and SYDVKM. Its CDR3 holds 16 amino acids, cysteine through phenylalanine. The retained sequence is limited to the CDR3, 48 bases, with the frame set at the first base. The germline V and J ends show losses of 5 bases and 0 bases respectively, and no gene match explains 7 bases of the junction. The data belong to a study of T cells in Graves' hyperthyroidism and ophthalmopathy (dated by TCRdb to about 2019). Background on the whole study: Peripheral blood samples were taken at the time of initial diagnosis, prior to any treatment. To identify distinguishing TCR V-J signatures, a discovery cohort of around 98 patients was used, comprising under 45 with Graves' ophthalmopathy and 55 to 65 with stable Graves' hyperthyroidism. Prospective prediction of ophthalmopathy was tested in an independent validation cohort consisting of 18 to 20 hyperthyroidism patients and 17 patients who later progressed to ophthalmopathy. For training and testing, the 100 or so patients in the discovery cohort were randomly divided in a 7:3 ratio. In addition, the study compared T-cell repertoires in thyroid tissue and in blood from several Graves' hyperthyroidism patients. After sampling, hyperthyroidism patients received methimazole starting at 30 mg daily, and ophthalmopathy patients received high-dose intravenous methylprednisolone. The paper reports TCR Vbeta CDR3 sequencing of over 120 peripheral blood samples: some 41 ophthalmopathy, some 80 hyperthyroidism and 17 progressor patients.

Hyperthyroidism patients were aged 18 to 65 years and newly diagnosed, with disease duration of less than 2 months. Exclusion was applied to patients with uncontrolled infections, other autoimmune diseases, pregnancy or lactation. Diagnoses were established on the basis of clinical symptoms, serum thyroxine and TRAb, thyroid ultrasound, and orbital computed tomography. Blood from progressor patients was collected at the time of first diagnosis with hyperthyroidism, before any ophthalmopathy symptoms had appeared. PBMCs were separated from approximately 10 ml of fresh peripheral blood using Ficoll-Paque density gradient centrifugation. Progressor patients were defined as those initially diagnosed with Graves' hyperthyroidism in whom ophthalmopathy developed during follow-up. Total RNA was extracted with Trizol reagent, and quality was checked on an Agilent 2100 Bioanalyzer. Findings and caveats that apply to the study as a whole: Most expanded thyroid clonotypes (frequency above 0.001) were also detected in blood, a finding suggesting that blood repertoires may reflect thyroid immune responses. A 13 V-J signature model separated ophthalmopathy from stable hyperthyroidism, with around 91% sensitivity and roughly 82% specificity in cross-validation and 80%/75% in testing. During validation, the model predicted progression to ophthalmopathy a median of about 5.9 months ahead of onset, with more than 60% sensitivity and 72% to 85% specificity. No statistical method was used to fix the sample size in advance, and group allocation was not hidden from the investigators.

The receptor's source is a woman in her twenties or thirties with Graves' hyperthyroidism that later progressed to Graves' ophthalmopathy. The rearranged chain carries TRBV28 and TRBJ1-1; a stretch of 9 junction bases matches TRBD1. Sequenced sample: blood. The CDR3 sequence is CASSLPGQGMNTEAFF. In nucleotide form, the sequence is TGTGCCAGCAGTCTACCCGGACAGGGGATGAACACTGAAGCTTTCTTT.